This TCR beta chain appears in the sequencing data of a study of T cell responses to AZD1222 COVID-19 vaccine. The study pooled second doses at about 4 or about 12 weeks. Clones were read by immunoSEQ multiplex PCR, and TCRdb kept only the in-frame ones, dropping some. The sample consists of roughly 100,000 clones, about 90% of them appearing once. The receptor's source is an adult who received the AZD1222 COVID-19 vaccine. The sequences come from peripheral blood, collected 28 days after the second AZD1222 dose.

The CDR3 nucleotides are TGTGCCAGCAGCTATGATATGAGCTCCTACAATGAGCAGTTCTTC. Amino acid sequence: CASSYDMSSYNEQFF. The rearrangement uses TRBV5-4 and TRBJ2-1; D uncertain. Germline lookup yields CDR1 SGHNT and CDR2 YYREEE (reference sequence). This CDR3 has 15 amino acids. V lost 3 bases to trimming and J lost 0 bases, with 10 bases between them. Combining the CDR3 with reference TRBV5-4 and TRBJ2-1 gives the whole variable domain ETGVTQSPTHLIKTRGQQVTLRCSSQSGHNTVSWYQQALGQGPQFIFQYYREEENGRGNFPPRFSGLQFPNYSSELNVNALELDDSALYLCASSYDMSSYNEQFFGPGTRLTVL.